The text below deals with one T cell receptor (beta chain). Its antigen is undetermined. This record comes from a study of blood T cells in healthy people across ages. Primed by a sample-barcoded 5' primer and a J-beta primer mix, a second PCR proceeded for about 7 to 12 cycles. TCRdb reprocessed the 5' RACE reads with MiXCR, giving one entry per CDR3 protein. The sample has some 880,000 distinct CDR3 sequences, roughly 40% seen once. Donors each provided around 10 milliliters of peripheral blood. They isolated at least 7 million PBMCs from each sample. CDR3 length equals 14 residues. Germline V gene lookup returns CDR1 SNHLY and CDR2 FYNNEI. The study, taken as a whole, reports: Both higher diversity and more naive CD4+ cells marked long-lived donors when set against aged donors.

The TCR comes from a man aged 18 to 30 in good health. Sequencing was done on a sample of blood. V gene TRBV2 combines with J gene TRBJ2-1; D not resolved. TRBJ2-7 explains the end of the DNA better; the J call may be wrong. The CDR3 loop reads CASNRVNNYNEQYF. The CDR3, as DNA: TGTGCCAGCAACCGGGTCAACAACTACAATGAGCAGTACTTC.